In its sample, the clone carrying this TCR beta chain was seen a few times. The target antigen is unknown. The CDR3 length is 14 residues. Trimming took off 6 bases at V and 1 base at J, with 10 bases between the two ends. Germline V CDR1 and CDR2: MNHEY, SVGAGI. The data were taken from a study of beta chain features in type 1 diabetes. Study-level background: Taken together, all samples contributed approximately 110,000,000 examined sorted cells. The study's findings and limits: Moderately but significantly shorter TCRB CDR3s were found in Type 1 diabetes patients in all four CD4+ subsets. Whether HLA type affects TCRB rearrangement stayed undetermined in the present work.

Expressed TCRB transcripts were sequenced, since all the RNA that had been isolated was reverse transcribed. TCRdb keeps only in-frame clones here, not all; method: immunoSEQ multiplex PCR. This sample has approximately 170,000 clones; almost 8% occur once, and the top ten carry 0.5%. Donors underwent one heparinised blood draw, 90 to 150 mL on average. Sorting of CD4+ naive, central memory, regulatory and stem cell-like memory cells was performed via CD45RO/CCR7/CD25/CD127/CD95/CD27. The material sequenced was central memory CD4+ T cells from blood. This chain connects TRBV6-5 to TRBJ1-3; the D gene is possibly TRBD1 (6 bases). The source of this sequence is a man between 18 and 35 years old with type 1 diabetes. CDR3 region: CASRRGTSGNTIYF. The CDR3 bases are TGTGCCAGCAGGAGGGGGACATCTGGAAACACCATATATTTT.